This TCR beta chain was identified in a study of T-cell reconstitution after alpha-beta-depleted transplantation in children. Broader study findings: The study traced high day-60 TCRbeta diversity in some patients to surviving recipient T cells and thymic progenitors. T-cell counts and diversity at one year following transplant were attributed mainly to newly produced T cells. Roughly two months post-transplant, alpha-beta T cells reportedly originated from several hundred graft clones that had expanded.

Germline values: CDR1 DFQATT, CDR2 SNEGSKA (reference sequence). Deletions cut 3 bases from V and 5 bases from J, with 14 bases between. CDR3 length: 13 residues. Concerning this clonotype: The antigen remains undetermined.

Unique molecular identifiers were incorporated during preparation of the TCRbeta library. TCRdb reprocessed the PCR reads via MiXCR and lists one record per CDR3 protein. The sample lists approximately 6,200 distinct CDR3 sequences, over 12% seen once, with 5.5% to 7% in the top ten. The chain has TRBV20-1 and TRBJ2-7, with D possibly matching TRBD1 (6 bases). This TCR was sampled from a boy aged 5 to 17 with acute lymphoblastic leukemia, due to receive a stem cell transplant. The source was PBMCs, collected before TCRalphabeta/CD19-depleted stem cell transplant. DNA for the CDR3: TGCAGTGCTAGTTTAACAGGGTGGGACGAGCAGTACTTC. Protein product: CSASLTGWDEQYF.